What follows are 2 T cell receptor beta chains derived from one specimen sequenced in a study of cytomegalovirus exposure and HLA in healthy donors. Primers for the PCR totalled 60 Vbeta and 13 Jbeta. TCRdb keeps only in-frame clones here, not all; method: immunoSEQ multiplex PCR. The sample includes fewer than 200,000 clones, about 79% of them seen just once. Material: PBMCs. These receptors all come from a girl aged 2 to 9 in good health and CMV-seropositive.

This chain uses TRBV30 with TRBJ2-1, with 8 bases identical to TRBD2. CDR3 length equals 12 residues. The V gene end was trimmed by 7 bases and the J gene end by 9 bases; junction bases not matched to a gene: 8. The germline V gene has CDR1 GTSNPN and CDR2 SVGIG (reference sequence). Written as DNA, the CDR3 is TGTGCCTCCCAAGCGGGGGCGAGTGAGCAGTTCTTC. Translating it yields CASQAGASEQFF.

The V call is TRBV5-4, the J call TRBJ2-3; possible D gene TRBD2, 6 bases. V was shortened by 4 bases and J by 9 bases, with 18 bases between the two germline ends. The CDR3 spans 14 residues. Germline CDR1 and CDR2: SGHNT and YYREEE (reference sequence). CDR3 sequence reads: CASSPEGGRVTQYF. Written as DNA, the CDR3 is TGTGCCAGCAGCCCGGAGGGCGGTAGGGTCACGCAGTATTTT.